The next 18 T cell receptor beta chains were all read from a single sample in a study of blood T cell repertoires in COVID-19. Method: immunoSEQ multiplex PCR; TCRdb's copy keeps in-frame clones and lacks some. There are approximately 150,000 clones in the sample; approximately 91% occur only once, and almost 5% lies in the top ten. Specimen: peripheral blood. Every receptor here comes from a man between 18 and 29 years old with COVID-19, enrolled during active disease.

This chain links TRBV27 with TRBJ1-5; D might be TRBD1 (6 bases). This CDR3 contains 15 residues. Germline values: CDR1 MNHEY, CDR2 SMNVEV (reference sequence). V shed 4 bases and J shed 7 bases, with 17 bases lying between them. The CDR3 is CASSYTYRGGQPQHF. DNA for the CDR3: TGTGCCAGCAGTTATACTTATCGGGGGGGCCAGCCCCAGCATTTT.

Here the CDR3 DNA reads TGTGCCAGTAGGACCTATTACCTTGGACAGGACGCCTCTGGGGCCAACGTCCTGACTTTC. This sequence encodes CASRTYYLGQDASGANVLTF. The chain combines TRBV19 with TRBJ2-6; TRBD1 matches 7 bases. Germline CDR1 is LNHDA and CDR2 is SQIVND (reference sequence). The CDR3 runs 20 residues. With 6 bases clipped from V and 0 bases from J, the junction kept 17 bases outside the gene matches.

V is TRBV24-1 and J is TRBJ1-3; D unclear. The CDR3 consists of 15 residues. V shed 3 bases and J shed 0 bases, with 8 bases lying between them. Looked up from germline, CDR1 is KGHDR and CDR2 is SFDVKD. CDR3 sequence reads: CATSDPTSSGNTIYF. The CDR3 DNA reads TGTGCCACCAGTGATCCAACGAGCTCTGGAAACACCATATATTTT.

This sequence joins TRBV30 and TRBJ1-5, with no clear D. The CDR3 contains 13 residues. The V end was cut by 2 bases, the J end by 1 base, with 6 bases between. Germline V gene sequence: CDR1 GTSNPN, CDR2 SVGIG (reference sequence). The CDR3 DNA is TGTGCCTGGAGTTTCGGGAGCAATCAGCCCCAGCATTTT. Its translation is CAWSFGSNQPQHF.

The rearrangement links TRBV18 to TRBJ2-1; tentative D call: TRBD1 (6 bases). V was pared by 5 bases and J by 0 bases, with 11 bases between. The CDR3 is 15 amino acids. The V gene's germline CDR1 is KGHSH and CDR2 LQKENI. The CDR3 DNA reads as TGTGCCAGCTCATCAACAGGGAGCTCCTACAATGAGCAGTTCTTC. Protein: CASSSTGSSYNEQFF.

The chain joins TRBV10-2 to TRBJ1-1, with D possibly matching TRBD1 (5 bases). Germline assignment: CDR1 WSHSY and CDR2 SAAADI. The CDR3 consists of 13 residues. V lost 2 bases and J lost 5, with 9 bases in between. Here the CDR3 DNA reads TGCGCCAGCAGTGAGGCCCGGGGGACTGAAGCTTTCTTT. Translated: CASSEARGTEAFF.

This chain joins TRBV6-4 and TRBJ2-7; 8 nucleotides align to TRBD2. The CDR3 runs 16 residues. From germline, CDR1 is MRHNA and CDR2 SNTAGT. V lost 0 bases and J lost 5; bases outside the gene matches: 9. The CDR3 loop is CASSDSAQRECDEQYF. CDR3 DNA: TGTGCCAGCAGTGACTCTGCTCAGCGGGAGTGTGACGAGCAGTACTTC.

This rearrangement joins TRBV4-2 to TRBJ1-3, with D unclear. Germline V CDR1 and CDR2: LGHNA, YNFKEQ. V was shortened by 4 bases and J by 0 bases, with 13 bases between the two germline ends. There are 16 residues in the CDR3. CDR3 bases: TGTGCCAGCAGCCCTTTGTGGGCTGACTCTGGAAACACCATATATTTT. It codes for CASSPLWADSGNTIYF.

This chain links TRBV11-1 with TRBJ2-2; maybe TRBD2 (5 bases). This CDR3 is 13 amino acids long. Germline loops: CDR1 SGHAT, CDR2 FQDESV (reference sequence). The germline V and J ends were trimmed by 1 base and 6 bases, with 6 bases remaining between them. The CDR3 loop is CASSLVGAGELFF. Here the CDR3 DNA reads TGTGCCAGCAGCTTAGTGGGAGCCGGGGAGCTGTTTTTT.

This chain's CDR3 is CASSPREGREQYF. The CDR3 DNA sequence: TGCGCCAGCAGCCCCCGGGAGGGCCGCGAGCAGTACTTC. The chain joins TRBV4-1 to TRBJ2-7; 8 bases map to TRBD2. The germline CDR1 and CDR2 sequences are MGHRA and YSYEKL. Unmatched junction bases numbered 5, after V lost 4 bases and J lost 6 bases. The CDR3 runs to 13 residues.

This chain uses TRBV7-7 with TRBJ2-2, with a possible D match to TRBD2 (5 bases). Per germline, CDR1 SSHAT and CDR2 FNYEAQ (reference sequence). CDR3 length: 14 residues. The ends were cut back, 3 bases at V and 3 bases at J, with 8 bases in the middle. In DNA form, the CDR3 reads TGTGCCAGCAGCTTGGCTAGCTACACCGGGGAGCTGTTTTTT. Residues: CASSLASYTGELFF. Based on the CDR3 plus reference TRBV7-7 and TRBJ2-2, the full variable domain is GAGVSQSPRYKVTKRGQDVTLRCDPISSHATLYWYQQALGQGPEFLTYFNYEAQPDKSGLPSDRFSAERPEGSISTLTIQRTEQRDSAMYRCASSLASYTGELFFGEGSRLTVL.

The CDR3 sequence: CASRDRDITSTDTQYF. CDR3 nucleotides: TGTGCCAGCAGGGACCGGGACATTACTAGCACAGATACGCAGTATTTT. J is TRBJ2-3 and V is TRBV14; tentative D call: TRBD1 (6 bases). The V gene's germline CDR1 is SGHDN and CDR2 FVKESK. The CDR3 sequence is 16 residues long. Trimming stripped 6 bases from V and 0 bases from J, with 16 bases between.

The rearrangement joins TRBV19 to TRBJ1-1; 8 nucleotides align to TRBD1. Germline CDR1 reads LNHDA; CDR2 reads SQIVND (reference sequence). The CDR3 length is 13 residues. J gave up 8 bases and V 2 bases, and 4 bases lay outside the gene matches. Here the CDR3 reads CASSISAGGEAFF. For the CDR3, the DNA is TGTGCCAGTAGTATATCAGCAGGGGGCGAAGCTTTCTTT.

CDR3 in amino acids: CASADRNKGYTF. CDR3 in DNA: TGTGCCAGCGCTGACAGAAATAAGGGCTACACCTTC. The chain carries TRBV28 and TRBJ1-2; D is possibly TRBD1 (5 bases). CDR3 length equals 12 residues. The V end lost 8 bases, the J end lost 8 bases, and 15 bases lay between the germline ends. From germline, CDR1 is MDHEN and CDR2 SYDVKM.

The rearrangement joins TRBV27 to TRBJ2-1; D remains unclear. The germline CDR1 and CDR2 sequences are MNHEY and SMNVEV (reference sequence). V was pared by 4 bases and J by 0 bases, with 4 bases between. The CDR3 is 13 residues long. CDR3 coding DNA: TGTGCCAGCAGTTCGAGCTCCTACAATGAGCAGTTCTTC. As protein: CASSSSSYNEQFF.

The chain is built from TRBV28 and TRBJ1-4; D unresolved. V gave up 11 bases and J gave up 3 bases, with 13 bases separating them. The length of the CDR3 is 13 residues. Germline V gene data show CDR1 as MDHEN and CDR2 as SYDVKM. The CDR3 here is CASEAPSNEKLFF. The CDR3 nucleotides read TGTGCCTCAGAGGCTCCCTCTAATGAAAAACTGTTTTTT.

The J gene is TRBJ2-1, the V gene TRBV11-3; 10 bases align to TRBD2. V shed 4 bases, J shed 5 bases, and the junction held 5 bases outside the gene matches. CDR1 and CDR2 from the germline V gene are SGHNT and YENEEA. This CDR3 comprises 15 residues. The CDR3 DNA is TGTGCCAGCAGCTCCGGACTAGCGGCAGACAATGAGCAGTTCTTC. Translation: CASSSGLAADNEQFF.

The chain has TRBV15 and TRBJ2-7, with a possible D match to TRBD2 (6 bases). This CDR3 contains 16 residues. Germline CDR1 LNHNV, CDR2 YYDKDF (reference sequence). Trimming pared 3 bases from V and 2 bases from J, leaving 17 bases between. CDR3 in DNA: TGTGCCACCAGCAGTCCCGGGCGGGGAGGCCCCTACGAGCAGTACTTC. Translating it yields CATSSPGRGGPYEQYF.